This T cell receptor beta chain was documented in a study of vaccination and CD4 T cells after COVID-19. Study details: A CEFX pool, an HIV-1 Nef pool, or no peptide went to control cultures.

V was clipped by 4 bases and J by 6 bases; unmatched bases: 12. The CDR3 loop spans 17 amino acids. CDR1 is MNHEY, CDR2 SVGAGI, per germline. This clonotype has more than one count but fewer than ten. Its antigen is undetermined. Cultured CD4+ T cell DNA underwent sequencing with the Oncomine TCR Beta short-read assay. TCRdb ran MiXCR on the PCR reads and lists one entry per CDR3 protein. Counted here are 7,500 to 9,500 distinct CDR3 sequences, 21% occurring once; the ten biggest clones make up roughly 9.2%. Indicated treatment: approximately 9-day PBMC culture with coronavirus spike peptide pools or control peptides (ViraFEST assay).

This clonotype originated in a human donor who had recovered from COVID-19. The sequenced sample was CD4+ T cells from blood, cultured in vitro, obtained after SARS-CoV-2 vaccination. The rearrangement joins TRBV6-5 to TRBJ1-5; TRBD1 matches 10 bases. CDR3 in DNA: TGTGCCAGCAGTTCAACGCCGGGACAGGGGTTCGGTCAGCCCCAGCATTTT. It yields the protein CASSSTPGQGFGQPQHF.